The entry below gives a single T cell receptor (beta chain) sequence along with its context. These data are taken from a study of cytomegalovirus exposure and HLA in healthy donors. The germline V gene has CDR1 SGHRS and CDR2 YFSETQ. Trimming pared 2 bases from V and 2 bases from J, leaving 10 bases between. There are 14 residues in the CDR3. Sequencing used immunoSEQ multiplex PCR; TCRdb keeps in-frame clones, though not all of them. The sample lists roughly 67,000 clones; around 90% were seen once. The genes are TRBV5-1 and TRBJ1-1; possible D gene TRBD1, 5 bases. The sequencing sample was made of PBMCs. The sequence derives from a man aged 18-30 years in good health and CMV-seronegative. In DNA form, the CDR3 reads TGCGCCAGCAGCTTTGGACAAACAAACACTGAAGCTTTCTTT. It codes for CASSFGQTNTEAFF.